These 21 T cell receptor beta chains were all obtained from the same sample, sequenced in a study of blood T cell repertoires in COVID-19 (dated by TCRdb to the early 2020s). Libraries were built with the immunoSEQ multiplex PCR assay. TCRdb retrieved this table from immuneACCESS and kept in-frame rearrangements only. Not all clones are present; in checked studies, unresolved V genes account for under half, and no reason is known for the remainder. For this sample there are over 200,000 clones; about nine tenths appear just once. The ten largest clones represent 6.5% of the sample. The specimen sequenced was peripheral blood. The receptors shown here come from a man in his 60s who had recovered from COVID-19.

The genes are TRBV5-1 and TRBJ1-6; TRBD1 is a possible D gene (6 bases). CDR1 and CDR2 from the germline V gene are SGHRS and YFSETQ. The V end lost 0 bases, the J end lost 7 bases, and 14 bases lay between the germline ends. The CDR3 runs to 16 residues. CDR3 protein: CASSLAGDDRNSPLHF. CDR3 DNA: TGCGCCAGCAGCTTGGCAGGGGACGATAGAAATTCACCCCTCCACTTT.

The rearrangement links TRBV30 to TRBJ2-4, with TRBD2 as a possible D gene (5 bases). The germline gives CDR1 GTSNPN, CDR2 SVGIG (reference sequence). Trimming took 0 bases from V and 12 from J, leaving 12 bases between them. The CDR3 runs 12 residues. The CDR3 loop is CAWSVALAGQYF. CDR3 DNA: TGTGCCTGGAGTGTAGCTCTAGCCGGTCAGTACTTC.

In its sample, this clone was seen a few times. The CDR3 sequence: CASQSPNTGELFF. The DNA of the CDR3 is TGTGCCAGCCAGTCCCCGAACACCGGGGAGCTGTTTTTT. This sequence joins TRBV9 and TRBJ2-2; no clear D. Trimming left V 7 bases short and J 0 bases short, with 7 bases between. Germline-derived CDR1 and CDR2 are SGDLS and YYNGEE. The CDR3 loop spans 13 amino acids.

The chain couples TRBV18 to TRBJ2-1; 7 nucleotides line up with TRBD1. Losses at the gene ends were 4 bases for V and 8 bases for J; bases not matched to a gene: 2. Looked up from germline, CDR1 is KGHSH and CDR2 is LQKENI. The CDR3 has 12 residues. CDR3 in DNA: TGTGCCAGCTCACTAGACAGGGATGAGCAGTTCTTC. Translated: CASSLDRDEQFF. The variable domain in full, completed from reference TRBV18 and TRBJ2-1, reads NAGVMQNPRHLVRRRGQEARLRCSPMKGHSHVYWYRQLPEEGLKFMVYLQKENIIDESGMPKERFSAEFPKEGPSILRIQQVVRGDSAAYFCASSLDRDEQFFGPGTRLTVL.

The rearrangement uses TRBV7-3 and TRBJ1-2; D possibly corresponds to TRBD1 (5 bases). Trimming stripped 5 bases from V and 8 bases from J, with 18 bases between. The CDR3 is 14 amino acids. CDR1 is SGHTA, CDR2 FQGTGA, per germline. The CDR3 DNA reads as TGTGCCAGCAGCCAGACTCGGGACTCCAGAGGCTACACCTTC. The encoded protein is CASSQTRDSRGYTF.

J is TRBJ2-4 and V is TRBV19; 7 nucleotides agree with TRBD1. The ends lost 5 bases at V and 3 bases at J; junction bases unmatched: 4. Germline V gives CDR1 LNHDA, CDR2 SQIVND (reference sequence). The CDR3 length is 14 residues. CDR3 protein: CASSLDRYKNIQYF. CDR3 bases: TGTGCCAGTAGTCTGGACAGGTACAAAAACATTCAGTACTTC. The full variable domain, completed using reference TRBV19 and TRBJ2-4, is DGGITQSPKYLFRKEGQNVTLSCEQNLNHDAMYWYRQDPGQGLRLIYYSQIVNDFQKGDIAEGYSVSREKKESFPLTVTSAQKNPTAFYLCASSLDRYKNIQYFGAGTRLSVL.

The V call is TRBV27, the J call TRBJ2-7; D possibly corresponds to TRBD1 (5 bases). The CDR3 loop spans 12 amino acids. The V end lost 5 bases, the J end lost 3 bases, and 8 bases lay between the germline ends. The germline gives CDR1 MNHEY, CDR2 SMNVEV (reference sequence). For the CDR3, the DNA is TGTGCCAGCAGTGGCAGGGACTACGAGCAGTACTTC. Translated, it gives CASSGRDYEQYF.

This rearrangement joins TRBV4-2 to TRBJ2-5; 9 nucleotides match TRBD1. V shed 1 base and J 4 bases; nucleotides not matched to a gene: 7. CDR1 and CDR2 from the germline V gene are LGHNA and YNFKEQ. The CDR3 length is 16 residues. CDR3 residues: CASSQGNRGHGETQYF. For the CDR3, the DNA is TGTGCCAGCAGCCAAGGCAACAGGGGGCACGGAGAGACCCAGTACTTC.

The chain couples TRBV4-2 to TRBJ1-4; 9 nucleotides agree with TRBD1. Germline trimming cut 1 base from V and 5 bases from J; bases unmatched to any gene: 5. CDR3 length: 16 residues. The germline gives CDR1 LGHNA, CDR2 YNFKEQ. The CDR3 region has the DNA TGTGCCAGCAGCCAAGGTACAGGGGGCTCGAATGAAAAACTGTTTTTT. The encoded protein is CASSQGTGGSNEKLFF.

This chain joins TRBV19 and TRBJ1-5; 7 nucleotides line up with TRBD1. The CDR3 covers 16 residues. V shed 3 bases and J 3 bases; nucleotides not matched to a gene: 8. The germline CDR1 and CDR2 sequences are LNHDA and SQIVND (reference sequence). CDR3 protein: CASSIVGQRDNQPQHF. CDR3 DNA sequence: TGTGCCAGTAGTATCGTGGGACAGAGGGACAATCAGCCCCAGCATTTT.

CDR3 coding DNA: TGTGCCAGCAGCCAAGGGGGTGGCACTGAAGCTTTCTTT. It translates to CASSQGGGTEAFF. This rearrangement joins TRBV5-5 to TRBJ1-1, with D perhaps matching TRBD1 (6 bases). CDR1 and CDR2 (germline): SGHKS, YYEKEE (reference sequence). The CDR3 is made up of 13 amino acids. V was cut by 4 bases and J by 4 bases, with 11 bases left in between.

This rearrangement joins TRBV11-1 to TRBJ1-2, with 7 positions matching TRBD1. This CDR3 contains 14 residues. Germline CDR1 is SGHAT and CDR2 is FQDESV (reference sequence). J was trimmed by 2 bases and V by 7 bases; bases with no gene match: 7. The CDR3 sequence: CASTQKGQNYGYTF. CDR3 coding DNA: TGTGCCAGCACCCAAAAGGGACAGAACTATGGCTACACCTTC.

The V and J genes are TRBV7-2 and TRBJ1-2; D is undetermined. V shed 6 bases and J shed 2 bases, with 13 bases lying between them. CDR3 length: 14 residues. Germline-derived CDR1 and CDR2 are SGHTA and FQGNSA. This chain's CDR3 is CASRPTHLNYGYTF. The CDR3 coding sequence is TGTGCCAGCAGACCGACACACCTAAACTATGGCTACACCTTC.

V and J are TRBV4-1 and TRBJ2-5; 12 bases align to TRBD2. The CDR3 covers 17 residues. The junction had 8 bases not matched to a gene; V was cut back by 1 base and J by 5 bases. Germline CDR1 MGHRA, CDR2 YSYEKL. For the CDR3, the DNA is TGCGCCAGCAGCCAAGGCGAGACTAGCGGGAGATGGGAGACCCAGTACTTC. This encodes CASSQGETSGRWETQYF.

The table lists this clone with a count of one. CDR3: CASSQTGGDEKLFF. The CDR3 DNA sequence: TGTGCCAGCTCCCAGACAGGGGGGGATGAAAAACTGTTTTTT. The chain couples TRBV18 to TRBJ1-4; 9 bases are shared with TRBD1. The CDR3 loop spans 14 amino acids. CDR1 and CDR2 (germline): KGHSH, LQKENI. The J segment lost 6 bases and the V segment lost 6 bases, leaving 5 bases of the junction unmatched.

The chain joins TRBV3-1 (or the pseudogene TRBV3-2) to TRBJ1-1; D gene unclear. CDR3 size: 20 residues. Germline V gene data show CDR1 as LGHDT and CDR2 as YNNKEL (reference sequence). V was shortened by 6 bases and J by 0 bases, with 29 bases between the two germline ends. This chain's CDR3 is CASSPRRGISSKRVNTEAFF. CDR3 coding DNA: TGTGCCAGCAGTCCAAGAAGAGGGATATCGTCGAAAAGAGTGAACACTGAAGCTTTCTTT.

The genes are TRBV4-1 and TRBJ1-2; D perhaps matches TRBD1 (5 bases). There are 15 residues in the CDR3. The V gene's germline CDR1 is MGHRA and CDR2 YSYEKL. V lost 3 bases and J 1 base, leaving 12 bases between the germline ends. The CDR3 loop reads CASSHADTINYGYTF. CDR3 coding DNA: TGCGCCAGCAGCCACGCGGACACAATTAACTATGGCTACACCTTC.

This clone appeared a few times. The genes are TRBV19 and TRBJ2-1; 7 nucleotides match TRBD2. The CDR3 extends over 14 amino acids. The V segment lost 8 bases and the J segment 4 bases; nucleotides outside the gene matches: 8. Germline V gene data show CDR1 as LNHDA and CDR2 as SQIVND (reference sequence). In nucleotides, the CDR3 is TGTGCCAGTCATCACACCGGGGGGTACAATGAGCAGTTCTTC. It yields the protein CASHHTGGYNEQFF.

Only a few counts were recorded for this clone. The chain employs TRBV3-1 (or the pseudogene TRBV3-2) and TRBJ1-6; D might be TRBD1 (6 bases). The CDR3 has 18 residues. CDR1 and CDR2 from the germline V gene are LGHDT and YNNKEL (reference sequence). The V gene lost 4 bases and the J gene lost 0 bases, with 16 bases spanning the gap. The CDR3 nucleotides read TGTGCCAGCAGCCGGACCGACAGGTCCTTCTCCTATAATTCACCCCTCCACTTT. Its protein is CASSRTDRSFSYNSPLHF.

The CDR3 loop reads CASRLDRGTGELFF. In DNA form, the CDR3 reads TGTGCCAGCAGATTGGACAGGGGCACCGGGGAGCTGTTTTTT. The V and J genes are TRBV6-5 and TRBJ2-2, with 9 bases lining up with TRBD1. CDR1 is MNHEY and CDR2 is SVGAGI in the germline V gene. The ends lost 6 bases at V and 4 bases at J; junction bases unmatched: 3. This CDR3 spans 14 amino acids.

The CDR3 DNA sequence: TGTGCCAGCAGTTCAGGGGGCGCGGACTATGGCTACACCTTC. Translated, it gives CASSSGGADYGYTF. This sequence joins TRBV6-2 or TRBV6-3 and TRBJ1-2; TRBD1 agrees at 8 bases. This CDR3 has 14 amino acids. CDR1 MNHEY and CDR2 SVGEGT come from the germline V gene. The junction had 4 bases not matched to a gene; V was cut back by 4 bases and J by 3 bases.